The clone carrying this TCR beta chain was seen repeatedly, ten times or more. The data were taken from a study of blood T cell repertoires in COVID-19. Background on the study: Researchers got acute and convalescent COVID-19 samples from the United States, Italy and Spain. PBMCs, B-cell-depleted T cells, or T cells provided the cDNA or gDNA that made up the material.

Authors' processing steps: Using reference gene primer amplification, nucleated cell counts were estimated. Clones were sequenced by immunoSEQ multiplex PCR, and TCRdb holds only the in-frame ones, with some missing. The DNA was the basis for D and trimming; V, J and clone size are from that table. Found here are about 100,000 clones, about 80% of them singletons; the top ten hold around 30%. Germline V gene sequence: CDR1 DFQATT, CDR2 SNEGSKA (reference sequence). The CDR3 loop spans 13 amino acids. The germline V and J ends were trimmed by 3 bases and 4 bases, with 12 bases remaining between them. This sequence was found in a man aged 70 or older with active or convalescent COVID-19. V gene TRBV20-1 combines with J gene TRBJ1-2; D call uncertain. Sequenced material: peripheral blood. CDR3 nucleotide sequence: TGCAGTGCTAGTCGGGGTGGAGGCTATGGCTACACCTTC. Translating gives CSASRGGGYGYTF.